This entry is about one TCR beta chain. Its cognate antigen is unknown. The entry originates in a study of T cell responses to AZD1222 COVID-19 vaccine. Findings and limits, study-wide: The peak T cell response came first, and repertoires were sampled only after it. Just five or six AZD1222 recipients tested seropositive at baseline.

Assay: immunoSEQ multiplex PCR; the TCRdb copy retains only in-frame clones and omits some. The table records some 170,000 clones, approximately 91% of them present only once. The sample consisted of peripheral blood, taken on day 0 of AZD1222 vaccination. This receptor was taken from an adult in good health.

DNA of the CDR3: TGTGCCAGCAGTTTGACAGGGAAGAGCACTGAAGCTTTCTTT. It specifies CASSLTGKSTEAFF. The V call is TRBV2, the J call TRBJ1-1; 7 positions match TRBD1. Trimming at V came to 5 bases and at J to 4 bases, leaving 7 bases not matched to a gene. This CDR3 comprises 14 residues. Germline CDR1 SNHLY, CDR2 FYNNEI.